This T cell receptor (beta chain) emerged from a study of metastatic and nonmetastatic thyroid tumors. None of the patients had undergone any treatment ahead of thyroid surgery. As to this clone: Its antigen remains unidentified.

Study-level points and caveats: Within blood and tumor, benign nodules reportedly had significantly lower TCR beta diversity than malignant thyroid tumors did.

This CDR3 has 17 amino acids. CDR1 SGHAT and CDR2 FQNNGV come from the germline V gene. Trimming removed 3 bases from V and 0 bases from J, with 12 bases in between. Original processing methods: What underpinned the distant-metastasis classifier for papillary thyroid cancer was the set of CDR3 differences across clinicopathological groups. Through MiXCR, TCRdb re-clonotyped the PCR reads. TCRdb, rather than the study authors, made the V and J calls. Of around 15,000 clones listed, more than 15% are singletons. Sequenced: blood. The chain employs TRBV11-2 and TRBJ1-6, with D uncertain. The receptor's source is a female donor with papillary thyroid cancer or a benign thyroid nodule (not recorded which). Some clones in this sample may be carry-over from other donors' samples. The DNA for the CDR3 is TGTGCCAGCAGCTTCCTCGGGCAGCGCTCCTATAATTCACCCCTCCACTTT. Translated, it gives CASSFLGQRSYNSPLHF.